This T cell receptor (beta chain) originates from a study of cytomegalovirus exposure and HLA in healthy donors. Study overall: An early release of data contained some 80 million unique TCRs, which came from HLA-typed donors.

With respect to this clone: What it binds is not known.

The PCR made use of 60 Vbeta and 13 Jbeta primers. Only in-frame clones appear in the TCRdb table, and some are missing; sequencing was by immunoSEQ multiplex PCR. The repertoire holds some 150,000 clones, with 76% as singletons. Germline-derived CDR1 and CDR2 are SQVTM and ANQGSEA. V lost 6 bases to trimming and J lost 3 bases; unmatched junction nucleotides: 8. The CDR3 length is 15 residues. Study-level findings and limits: Donors belonging to an Asian-associated ancestry cluster reportedly showed fewer N-insertions in productive TCRs than the 666-donor mean, according to what a later analysis found.

Despite likely unrecorded immune exposures, the donors were nominally healthy at the time of sampling. Sequenced sample: PBMCs. The chain couples TRBV29-1 to TRBJ2-2, with TRBD2 matching 9 bases. The TCR sequence derives from a man between 18 and 29 years old in good health and CMV-seronegative. The DNA for the CDR3 is TGCAGCGTCCGGCCGAGCGGGAGGTACACCGGGGAGCTGTTTTTT. Protein sequence: CSVRPSGRYTGELFF.